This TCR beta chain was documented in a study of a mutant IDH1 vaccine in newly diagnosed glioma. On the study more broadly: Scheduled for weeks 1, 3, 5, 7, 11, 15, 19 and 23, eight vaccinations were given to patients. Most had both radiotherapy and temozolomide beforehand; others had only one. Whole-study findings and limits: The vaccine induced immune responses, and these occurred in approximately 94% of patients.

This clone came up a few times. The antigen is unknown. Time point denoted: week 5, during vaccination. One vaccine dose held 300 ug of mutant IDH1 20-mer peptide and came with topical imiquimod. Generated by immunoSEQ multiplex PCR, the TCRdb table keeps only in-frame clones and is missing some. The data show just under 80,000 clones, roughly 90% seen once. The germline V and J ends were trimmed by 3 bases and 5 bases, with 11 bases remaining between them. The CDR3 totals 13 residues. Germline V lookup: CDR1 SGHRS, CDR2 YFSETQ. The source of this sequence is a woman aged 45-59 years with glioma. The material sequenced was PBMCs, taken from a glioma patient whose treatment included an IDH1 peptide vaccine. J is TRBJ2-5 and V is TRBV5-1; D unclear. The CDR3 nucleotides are TGCGCCAGCAGCTCCTTCCTAGGGGAGACCCAGTACTTC. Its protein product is CASSSFLGETQYF.